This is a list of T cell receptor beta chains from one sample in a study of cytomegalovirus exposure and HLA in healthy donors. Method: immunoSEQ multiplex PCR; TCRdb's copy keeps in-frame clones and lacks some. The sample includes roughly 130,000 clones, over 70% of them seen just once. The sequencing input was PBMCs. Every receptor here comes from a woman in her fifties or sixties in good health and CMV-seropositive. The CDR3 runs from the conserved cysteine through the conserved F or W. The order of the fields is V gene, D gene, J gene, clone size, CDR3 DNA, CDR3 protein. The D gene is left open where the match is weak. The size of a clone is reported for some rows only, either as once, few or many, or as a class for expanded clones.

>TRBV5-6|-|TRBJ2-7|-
TGTGCCAGCAGCTTTTGGGGCAGGGAATACTACGAGCAGTACTTC
CASSFWGREYYEQYF
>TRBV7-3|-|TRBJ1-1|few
TGTGCCAGCAGCCCTAGTCCGGAGAACACTGAAGCTTTCTTT
CASSPSPENTEAFF
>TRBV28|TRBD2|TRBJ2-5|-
TGTGCCAGCAGCACACTAGCGGGGGGGGAAGAGACCCAGTACTTC
CASSTLAGGEETQYF
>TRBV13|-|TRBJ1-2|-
TGTGCCACAAAGTCCCTGGGGAGGGTTGATGGTGGCTACACCTTC
CATKSLGRVDGGYTF
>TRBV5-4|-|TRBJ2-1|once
TGTGCCAGCAGAGACCCTAGAGAGTCGGGTTGGGAGCAGTTCTTC
CASRDPRESGWEQFF
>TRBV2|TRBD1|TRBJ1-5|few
TGTGCCAGCAGCGGACAGGATCAGCCCCAGCATTTT
CASSGQDQPQHF
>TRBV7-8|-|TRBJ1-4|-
TGTGCCAGCAGCCAGGGCGGGGGACCACGTGAAAAACTGTTTTTT
CASSQGGGPREKLFF
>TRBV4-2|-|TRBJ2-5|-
TGTGCCAGCAGCCAAGATGCCGGCGGAGACCAAGAGACCCAGTACTTC
CASSQDAGGDQETQYF
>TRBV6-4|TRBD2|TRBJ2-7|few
TGTGCCAGCAGTCTTAGCGGGGGGGCCATCCACGAGCAGTACTTC
CASSLSGGAIHEQYF
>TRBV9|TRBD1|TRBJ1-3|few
TGTGCCAGCAGCGTAGAATTAACAGGGGGAGGTGGAAACACCATATATTTT
CASSVELTGGGGNTIYF
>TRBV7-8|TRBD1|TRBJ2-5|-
TGTGCCAGCAGCTTAGTATACGGACAGGGGGACCCAGTTATCAGGGCCCAGTACTTC
CASSLVYGQGDPVIRAQYF
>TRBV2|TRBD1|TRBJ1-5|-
TGTGCCAGCAGTGCACAGGGGTATCAGCCCCAGCATTTT
CASSAQGYQPQHF
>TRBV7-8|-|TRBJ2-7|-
TGTGCCAGCAGCGCCCGGGAAGGCGGCTACGAGCAGTACTTC
CASSAREGGYEQYF
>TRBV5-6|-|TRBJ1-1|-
TGTGCCAGCAGCTTGGAATGGGCCCCGAACACTGAAGCTTTCTTT
CASSLEWAPNTEAFF
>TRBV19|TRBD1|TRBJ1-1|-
TGTGCCGTGGGGGGGACAGGCCTGAAGACTGAAGCTTTCTTT
CAVGGTGLKTEAFF
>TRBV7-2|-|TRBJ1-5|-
TGTGCCAGCAGCACATACAGGGAGAGAAATCAGCCCCAGCATTTT
CASSTYRERNQPQHF
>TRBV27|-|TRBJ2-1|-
TGTGCCAGCAGTTCTTATAGCTCCTACAATGAGCAGTTCTTC
CASSSYSSYNEQFF
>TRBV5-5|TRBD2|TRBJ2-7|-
TGTGCCAGCAGCTTGGCGGGAGGGGTACCCGGGGAGCAGTACTTC
CASSLAGGVPGEQYF